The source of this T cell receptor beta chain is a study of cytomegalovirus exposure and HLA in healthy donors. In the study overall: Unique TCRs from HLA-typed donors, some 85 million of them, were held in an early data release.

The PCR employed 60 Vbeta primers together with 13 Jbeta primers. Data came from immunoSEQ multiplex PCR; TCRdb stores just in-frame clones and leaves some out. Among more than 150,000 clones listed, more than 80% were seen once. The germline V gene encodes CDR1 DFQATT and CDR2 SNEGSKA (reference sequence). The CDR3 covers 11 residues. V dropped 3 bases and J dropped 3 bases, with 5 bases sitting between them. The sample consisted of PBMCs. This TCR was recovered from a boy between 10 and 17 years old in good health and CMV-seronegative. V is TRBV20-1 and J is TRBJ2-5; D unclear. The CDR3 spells CSASSEETQYF. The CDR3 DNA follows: TGCAGTGCTAGCTCAGAAGAGACCCAGTACTTC.